This T cell receptor beta chain stems from a study of blood T cell repertoires in COVID-19. On the study more broadly: Donors in the United States, Italy and Spain gave samples during acute or convalescent COVID-19. PBMCs, B-cell-depleted T cells, or T cells were the source of the cDNA or gDNA that made up the material.

Methods used by the authors: Estimation of nucleated cell counts relied on the amplification of reference gene primers. The assay was immunoSEQ multiplex PCR, and TCRdb's table has in-frame clones only and misses some. The V and J calls and clone size come from that table; D and trimming were worked out from the DNA. The data show approximately 110,000 clones, with about 90% seen just once and 2.1% held by the top ten. Patients at the Seattle site were enrolled during active infection and followed longitudinally. The source is a man in his fifties with COVID-19, enrolled during active disease. The source material was peripheral blood.

CDR3 in DNA: TGTGCCAGCAAATCCAGTAACAGGGGGTTTAATGAGCAGTTCTTC. Amino acids: CASKSSNRGFNEQFF. The V call is TRBV6-5, the J call TRBJ2-1; 8 nucleotides line up with TRBD1. With 7 bases clipped from V and 7 bases from J, the junction kept 12 bases outside the gene matches. There are 15 residues in the CDR3. Per the germline V gene, CDR1 is MNHEY and CDR2 is SVGAGI.